This is a list of T cell receptor beta chains from one sample in a study of technical replicates of blood from a few donors. Sequencing was performed with immunoSEQ multiplex PCR; in TCRdb, only in-frame clones are kept and a portion is missing. The sample yields over 85,000 clones, around 94% seen once. Specimen: T cells isolated from PBMCs. These receptors were collected from a human donor in good health. CDR3s include the opening cysteine and the closing phenylalanine or tryptophan. A D gene is named only where the DNA matches it firmly. Size values are once, few and many counts, or a class for expanded clones, and some rows have none.

d_gene,abundance,j_gene,v_gene,CDR3nt,CDR3aa
TRBD2,once,TRBJ2-7,TRBV10-3,TGTGCCATCAGTGAGTTAGCGGGGGGCATATCCTACGAGCAGTACTTC,CAISELAGGISYEQYF
.,.,TRBJ2-1,TRBV5-1,TGCGCCAGCCGCCAAGAGGAGGAGCAGTTCTTC,CASRQEEEQFF
TRBD2,.,TRBJ2-2,TRBV19,TGTGCCAGTAGTACCGCTCGGGACTACTCTAGGGTCACCGGGGAGCTGTTTTTT,CASSTARDYSRVTGELFF
.,.,TRBJ2-7,TRBV6-6,TGTGCCAGCAAGAGCCTGCGGGTGGCCTACGAGCAGTACTTC,CASKSLRVAYEQYF
TRBD1,.,TRBJ2-7,TRBV5-6,TGTGCCAGCAACCCCCGGGACAGGGAAGCCTACGAGCAGTACTTC,CASNPRDREAYEQYF
TRBD1,.,TRBJ1-1,TRBV10-3,TGTGCCATCAGTGAGTCGATGGGGACAGGGGGCGGGAACACTGAAGCTTTCTTT,CAISESMGTGGGNTEAFF
.,.,TRBJ2-1,TRBV7-3,TGTGCCAGCAGCTTAACGGGGGGTTCCAACTACAATGAGCAGTTCTTC,CASSLTGGSNYNEQFF
.,.,TRBJ1-2,TRBV19,TGTGCGAACCCAGGGGCCGCTGAGACCTACAACTATGGCTACACCTTC,CANPGAAETYNYGYTF
.,.,TRBJ2-3,TRBV2,TGTGCCACTACATGGCAGGGGGGAGATACGCAGTATTTT,CATTWQGGDTQYF
.,.,TRBJ1-1,TRBV12-5,TGTGCTAGTGGTTTGATGGCCTCGAACACTGAAGCTTTCTTT,CASGLMASNTEAFF
TRBD1,.,TRBJ2-7,TRBV6-5,TGTGCCAGCAGCAGCCCCGGGACAGGCGCCTACGAGCAGTACTTC,CASSSPGTGAYEQYF
TRBD1,.,TRBJ1-2,TRBV25-1,TGTGCCAGCAGCATACCGCGGACAGGGCTCAGAGATGGCTACACCTTC,CASSIPRTGLRDGYTF
.,.,TRBJ2-4,TRBV23-1,TGCGCCAGCAGTCAATCGGGGCGGATCCAAGCCAAAAACATTCAGTACTTC,CASSQSGRIQAKNIQYF
TRBD2,.,TRBJ2-1,TRBV2,TGTGCCAGCTTTCACAAGCGGGAGGATAGTGAGCAGTTCTTC,CASFHKREDSEQFF
TRBD2,.,TRBJ2-3,TRBV28,TGTGCCAGCAGTTTAAATAGCGGGGCTGGCACAGATACGCAGTATTTT,CASSLNSGAGTDTQYF
TRBD1,.,TRBJ2-1,TRBV5-6,TGTGCCAGCAGCTACCCGGGACAGCCATACAATGAGCAGTTCTTC,CASSYPGQPYNEQFF
TRBD1,once,TRBJ2-7,TRBV23-1,TGCGCCAGCAATGTTTGGGTGTGTGGTGGACAGGGCTGTCCCGAGCAGTACTTC,CASNVWVCGGQGCPEQYF
.,.,TRBJ2-7,TRBV9,TGTGCCAGCAGCTCTGGAGGGGACAGCTCCTACGAGCAGTACTTC,CASSSGGDSSYEQYF
.,.,TRBJ2-5,TRBV7-8,TGTGCCAGCAGTTCGCGGGGCGGGACTCAAGAGACCCAGTACTTC,CASSSRGGTQETQYF
TRBD1,.,TRBJ2-1,TRBV6-6,TGTGCCAGCAGTTACGGAGGGACAGGGGACAATGAGCAGTTCTTC,CASSYGGTGDNEQFF
.,.,TRBJ1-1,TRBV13,TGTGCCAGCAGCTTAGACGGGGTTGGGACTGAAGCTTTCTTT,CASSLDGVGTEAFF
.,.,TRBJ2-5,TRBV5-1,TGCGCCAGCAGCTCGGCCCCGCGGGGACAAGAGACCCAGTACTTC,CASSSAPRGQETQYF
TRBD1,.,TRBJ1-6,TRBV7-9,TGTGCCAGCAGCCACGGACAGGGTCCCTATAATTCACCCCTCCACTTT,CASSHGQGPYNSPLHF
TRBD1,.,TRBJ1-4,TRBV11-2,TGTGCCAGCAGCTTATCTCGGACAGGGGGAGAAAAACTGTTTTTT,CASSLSRTGGEKLFF
TRBD1,.,TRBJ1-1,TRBV6-5,TGTGCCAGCAGTTCGGGACAGTCCACTGAAGCTTTCTTT,CASSSGQSTEAFF
TRBD1,.,TRBJ2-7,TRBV13,TGTGCCAGCAGCACGAGACAGGGTTTGGCCGAGCAGTACTTC,CASSTRQGLAEQYF
.,.,TRBJ1-2,TRBV2,TGTGCCAGCAGTTTTCCGGGGACTCCCGGCGGGGGCTATGGCTACACCTTC,CASSFPGTPGGGYGYTF
.,.,TRBJ2-2,TRBV19,TGTGCCAGTAGTATTAGCCCGGCCGGGGAGCTGTTTTTT,CASSISPAGELFF
TRBD2,.,TRBJ2-5,TRBV4-1,TGCGCCAGCAGCCAAGATGATTTTGGGGGGGTAGAAGAGACCCAGTACTTC,CASSQDDFGGVEETQYF
TRBD2,.,TRBJ2-3,TRBV5-6,TGTGCCAGCAGCTTGTACGGCGGGAGAGGTTCAAGCACAGATACGCAGTATTTT,CASSLYGGRGSSTDTQYF
.,.,TRBJ1-1,TRBV9,TGTGCCAGCAGCCGAAAAGGGGACACTGAAGCTTTCTTT,CASSRKGDTEAFF
TRBD1,.,TRBJ2-1,TRBV6-1,TGTGCCAGCACTAGGGGGACAGGGGCGGATGAGCAGTTCTTC,CASTRGTGADEQFF
TRBD2,.,TRBJ2-3,TRBV2,TGTGCCAGCAGTGGCGGGGGGGCCAATGGAGATACGCAGTATTTT,CASSGGGANGDTQYF
.,.,TRBJ2-1,TRBV19,TGTGCCAGTAGTATACAGGGGGGCCACAATGAGCAGTTCTTC,CASSIQGGHNEQFF
.,.,TRBJ1-5,TRBV5-1,TGCGCCAGCAGCTTGGGTCAGGGTGGCCAGCCCCAGCATTTT,CASSLGQGGQPQHF
TRBD2,.,TRBJ2-3,TRBV7-3,TGTGCCAGCAGCTCTAGCGGGGGGGCCACAGATACGCAGTATTTT,CASSSSGGATDTQYF
.,.,TRBJ2-7,TRBV11-2,TGTGCCAGCAGCCCCGCGTCCTACGAGCAGTACTTC,CASSPASYEQYF
.,.,TRBJ1-5,TRBV29-1,TGCAGCGTTGAAACAACAGACAATCAGCCCCAGCATTTT,CSVETTDNQPQHF
TRBD1,.,TRBJ1-1,TRBV6-1,TGTGCCAGCAACAGGGGGCGGGGAGCTTTCTTT,CASNRGRGAFF
.,.,TRBJ2-1,TRBV6-4,TGTGCCAGCAGTGACGGGGACTTTAATGAGCAGTTCTTC,CASSDGDFNEQFF
.,.,TRBJ2-3,TRBV11-2,TGTGCCAGCAGCTTACTCGGTGCTGGTAGAGATACGCAGTATTTT,CASSLLGAGRDTQYF
.,.,TRBJ2-7,TRBV11-3,TGTGCCAGCAGCTCACCCTGGACTACCCCATCCTTGACCTACGAGCAGTACTTC,CASSSPWTTPSLTYEQYF
.,.,TRBJ2-3,TRBV2,TGTGCCAGCAGTGCATGGGGCTCTAGCACAGATACGCAGTATTTT,CASSAWGSSTDTQYF
.,.,TRBJ1-3,TRBV9,TGTGCCAGCAGCGGCAGGGGCTCTGGAAACACCATATATTTT,CASSGRGSGNTIYF
.,.,TRBJ2-5,TRBV18,TGTGCCAGCTCACCCCGAATGGGCAGAGAGACCCAGTACTTC,CASSPRMGRETQYF
.,few,TRBJ1-1,TRBV7-9,TGTGCCAGCAGCCTGACAGACACTGAAGCTTTCTTT,CASSLTDTEAFF
.,.,TRBJ1-2,TRBV28,TGTGCCAGCAGAGGCTACGGGGAGATCCTAAACTATGGCTACACCTTC,CASRGYGEILNYGYTF
.,once,TRBJ2-1,TRBV5-4,TGTGCCAGCATCAGGGATCGCGCAGATTACAATGAGCAGTTCTTC,CASIRDRADYNEQFF